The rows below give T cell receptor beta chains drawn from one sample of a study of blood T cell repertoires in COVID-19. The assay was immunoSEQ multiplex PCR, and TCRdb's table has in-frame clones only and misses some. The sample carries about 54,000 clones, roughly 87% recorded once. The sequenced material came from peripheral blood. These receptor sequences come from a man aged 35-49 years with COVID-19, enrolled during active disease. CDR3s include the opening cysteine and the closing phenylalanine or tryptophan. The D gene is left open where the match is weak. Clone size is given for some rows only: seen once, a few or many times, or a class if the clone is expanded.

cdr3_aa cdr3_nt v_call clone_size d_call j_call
CASSLGLLGQGLYEQYF TGCGCCAGCAGCTTAGGATTGCTCGGACAGGGGCTATACGAGCAGTACTTC TRBV5-1 few TRBD1 TRBJ2-7
CASSLDSLYNQPQHF TGTGCCAGCAGCTTGGACAGTTTATACAATCAGCCCCAGCATTTT TRBV5-5 . . TRBJ1-5
CASSSGGYGNEQFF TGTGCCAGTAGTAGCGGGGGATACGGCAATGAGCAGTTCTTC TRBV19 . TRBD2 TRBJ2-1
CASRADTDTQYF TGTGCCAGCAGGGCGGACACAGATACGCAGTATTTT TRBV2 . . TRBJ2-3
CATSDFDSLGGNTIYF TGTGCCACCAGTGATTTTGACTCACTCGGTGGAAACACCATATATTTT TRBV24-1 . . TRBJ1-3
CAWSATESGWGPQYF TGTGCCTGGAGCGCTACAGAGAGTGGGTGGGGGCCCCAGTACTTC TRBV30 few . TRBJ2-5
CASSQRGWTDTQYF TGTGCCAGCAGTCAAAGGGGTTGGACAGATACGCAGTATTTT TRBV6-5 . . TRBJ2-3
CASSLRPSKGEHGYTF TGTGCCAGCAGTTTACGCCCTTCAAAGGGGGAACATGGCTACACCTTC TRBV27 . . TRBJ1-2
CASSLTGQGKNEQFF TGTGCCAGCAGTTTAACGGGACAGGGTAAAAATGAGCAGTTCTTC TRBV28 . TRBD1 TRBJ2-1
CASSYSDSYNEQFF TGTGCCAGCAGTTACTCGGACAGTTACAATGAGCAGTTCTTC TRBV6-6 . . TRBJ2-1
CASGLVPSQGASRDEQFF TGTGCTAGTGGTTTGGTACCTAGTCAGGGGGCTTCTCGGGATGAGCAGTTCTTC TRBV12-5 . TRBD1 TRBJ2-1
CASSPGQGPSYEQYF TGTGCTAGCAGCCCCGGACAGGGCCCTTCCTACGAGCAGTACTTC TRBV7-7 . TRBD1 TRBJ2-7
CASSAEGEKLFF TGCGCCAGCAGTGCGGAGGGTGAAAAACTGTTTTTT TRBV10-2 . . TRBJ1-4
CASSIAGALYGYTF TGTGCCAGTAGTATAGCAGGGGCCCTCTATGGCTACACCTTC TRBV19 . . TRBJ1-2
CASSVTDRGRETQYF TGTGCCAGCAGCGTAACGGACAGGGGGCGAGAGACCCAGTACTTC TRBV7-9 . TRBD1 TRBJ2-5
CASSLGLGSSYEQYF TGTGCCAGCAGCTTAGGGTTAGGGAGCTCCTACGAGCAGTACTTC TRBV11-2 . . TRBJ2-7
CASSETSSGSFIEQFF TGTGCCAGCAGTGAAACGTCGAGCGGGAGTTTCATTGAGCAGTTCTTC TRBV2 . TRBD2 TRBJ2-1
CASSERQGGNTIYF TGTGCCAGCAGTGAACGGCAGGGCGGAAACACCATATATTTT TRBV2 . . TRBJ1-3
CASSGAGTRHNEQFF TGTGCCAGCAGTGGAGCCGGGACTAGACACAATGAGCAGTTCTTC TRBV27 once TRBD2 TRBJ2-1
CASRESDGELFF TGTGCCAGCAGGGAGAGCGACGGGGAGCTGTTTTTT TRBV2 . . TRBJ2-2
CASTLGQGRRYEQYF TGTGCCAGCACCCTCGGACAGGGGAGGAGGTACGAGCAGTACTTC TRBV6-5 few TRBD1 TRBJ2-7
CASSLYTNTGELFF TGCGCCAGCAGCTTGTACACGAACACCGGGGAGCTGTTTTTT TRBV5-1 . . TRBJ2-2
CSAGIGTGNTGELFF TGCAGCGCAGGGATCGGGACAGGGAACACCGGGGAGCTGTTTTTT TRBV29-1 . TRBD1 TRBJ2-2